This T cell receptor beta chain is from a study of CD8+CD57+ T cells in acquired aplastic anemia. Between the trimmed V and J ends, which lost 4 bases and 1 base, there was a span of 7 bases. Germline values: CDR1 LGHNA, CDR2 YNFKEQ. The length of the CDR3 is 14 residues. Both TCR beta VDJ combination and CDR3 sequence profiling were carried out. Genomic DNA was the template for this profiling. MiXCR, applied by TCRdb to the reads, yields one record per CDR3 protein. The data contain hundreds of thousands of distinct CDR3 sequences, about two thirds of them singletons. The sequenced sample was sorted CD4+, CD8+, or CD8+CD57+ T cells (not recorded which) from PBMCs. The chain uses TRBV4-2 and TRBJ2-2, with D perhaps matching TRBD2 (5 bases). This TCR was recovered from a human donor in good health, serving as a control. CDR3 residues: CASSLGKNTGELFF. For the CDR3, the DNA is TGTGCCAGCAGCCTCGGGAAGAACACCGGGGAGCTGTTTTTT.